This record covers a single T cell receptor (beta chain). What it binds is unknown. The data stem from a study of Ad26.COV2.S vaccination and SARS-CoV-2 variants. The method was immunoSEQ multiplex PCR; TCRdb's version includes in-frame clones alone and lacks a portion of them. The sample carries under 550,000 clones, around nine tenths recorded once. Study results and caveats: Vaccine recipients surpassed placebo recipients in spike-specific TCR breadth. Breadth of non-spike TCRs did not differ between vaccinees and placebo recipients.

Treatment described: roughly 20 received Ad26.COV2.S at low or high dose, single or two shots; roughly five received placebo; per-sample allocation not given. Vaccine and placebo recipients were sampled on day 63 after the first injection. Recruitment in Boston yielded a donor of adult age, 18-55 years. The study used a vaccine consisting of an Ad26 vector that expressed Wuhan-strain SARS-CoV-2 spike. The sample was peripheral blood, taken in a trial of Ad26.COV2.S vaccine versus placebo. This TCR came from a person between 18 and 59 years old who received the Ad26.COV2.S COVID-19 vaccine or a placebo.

In DNA, the CDR3 is TGTGCCAGCAGTTACTCGAACCAAAACAATGAGCAGTTCTTC. Its translation: CASSYSNQNNEQFF. The chain carries TRBV6-5 and TRBJ2-1, with D hard to call. This CDR3 spans 14 amino acids. V gave up 0 bases and J gave up 5 bases, with 8 bases separating them. Per germline, CDR1 MNHEY and CDR2 SVGAGI.